This T cell receptor (beta chain) was captured in a study of T cell responses to AZD1222 COVID-19 vaccine (dated by TCRdb to about 2021). Describing the broader study: A total of 230 to 250 trial participants underwent TCR sequencing, of whom approximately 200 had received two doses of AZD1222 and some 25 had received two doses of the MenACWY control vaccine. Trial participants were enrolled by age into 18-55, 56-69 and 70-plus year subgroups, with approximately 150, 28 and 58 TCR-sequenced participants respectively.

The CDR3 runs 21 amino acids, cysteine and phenylalanine included. This entry keeps only the CDR3 DNA: 63 bases, framed from base 1. CDR1 and CDR2 are read off the germline V gene as MNHNS and SASEGT. V was cut back by 1 base and J by 2 bases, leaving a gap of 29 bases between them. This clone was recorded once. Its antigen has not been determined. Base qualities are missing; no much larger clone stands one base away. Overall study outcomes, separate from this receptor: Conclusions about previously exposed vaccinees were limited because only 5 or 6 AZD1222 recipients were SARS-CoV-2 seropositive at baseline. Because no samples from the day 14 peak response were available, repertoires could be characterized only after the peak T cell response. Reportedly, close to half of the unique spike-specific TCRs recognized epitopes lying outside the regions that are mutated in the B.1.351 and B.1.1.7 variants. CD4 TCRs associated with the vaccine covered the entire spike protein, and the dominant responses were in regions 160-218 and 743-854. The 56-69-year group was small, and its depth increase did not reach significance, likely because of low power. Spike-specific TCR breadth and depth rose significantly after two AZD1222 doses compared with day 0 and with MenACWY recipients. Participants were mostly white British, with more females than males. The authors suggested clonal diversity may have been underestimated.

The CDR3 regions of human TCRbeta chains were analyzed by immunosequencing. The study's own analysis went as follows. TCRs in the repertoires were compared against a reference library of SARS-CoV-2-specific TCRs that had been generated with the MIRA antigen-specificity platform. Breadth meant the fraction of unique TCRs that were SARS-CoV-2-associated, whereas depth meant the fraction of total T cells that were SARS-CoV-2-associated. Using the MIRA data, each spike-specific TCR was mapped to the spike region that the TCR reacts to and placed in a CD4 or CD8 class. Log10-transformed breadth and depth values were compared by one-way ANOVA with Sidak's multiple comparisons tests. Held by TCRdb, this immuneACCESS table contains in-frame sequences only and omits some clones. Under half of the omission traces to an unresolved V gene where checked; the cause of the rest is unknown. V and J calls and clone size are those listed in that table; D and trimming were worked out from the DNA. The sample profile shows about 94,000 clones; approximately 87% of them were found once. The ten largest account for about an eighth of the sample.

The intended sense of this specimen's time point label: about 28 days (+/-7) after the second vaccine dose. AZD1222 recipients given second doses at about 4 weeks or at about 12 weeks were pooled, since spike-specific TCR depth and breadth were not found to differ between the two schedules. Vaccinee samples were obtained from the UK trials COV001 and COV002, which included a single-blind randomized controlled phase 2/3 trial of AZD1222 (ChAdOx1 nCoV-19) in healthy adults. For TCRbeta chain sequencing, PBMC samples from trial participants were taken at day 0 and at day 28 after the second dose. The sequence is built from TRBV6-1 and TRBJ1-2; TRBD1 is perhaps the D gene, given 6 matching bases. The material was peripheral blood, obtained 28 days after the second AZD1222 dose. This clonotype originated in an adult who received the AZD1222 COVID-19 vaccine. The DNA is TGTGCCAGCAGTGAAGGACCCTACAGACAGGCAGAAGGGGTGAGGAACTATGGCTACACCTTC. Translated, this is CASSEGPYRQAEGVRNYGYTF.